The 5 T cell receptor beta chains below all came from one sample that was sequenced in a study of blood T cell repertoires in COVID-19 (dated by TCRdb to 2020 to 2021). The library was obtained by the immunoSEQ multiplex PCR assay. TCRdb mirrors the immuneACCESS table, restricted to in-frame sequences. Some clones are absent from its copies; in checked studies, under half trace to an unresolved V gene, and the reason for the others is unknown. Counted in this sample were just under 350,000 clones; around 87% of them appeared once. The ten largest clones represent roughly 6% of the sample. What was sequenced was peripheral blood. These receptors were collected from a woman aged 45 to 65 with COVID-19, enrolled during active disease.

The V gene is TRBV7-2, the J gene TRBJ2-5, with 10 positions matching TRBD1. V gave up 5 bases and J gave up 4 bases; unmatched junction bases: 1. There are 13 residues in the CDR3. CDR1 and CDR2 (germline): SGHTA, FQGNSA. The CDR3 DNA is TGTGCCAGCAGCAGGACAGGGGGAGAGACCCAGTACTTC. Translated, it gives CASSRTGGETQYF. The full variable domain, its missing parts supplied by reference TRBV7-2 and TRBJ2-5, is GAGVSQSPSNKVTEKGKDVELRCDPISGHTALYWYRQSLGQGLEFLIYFQGNSAPDKSGLPSDRFSAERTGGSVSTLTIQRTQQEDSAVYLCASSRTGGETQYFGPGTRLLVL.

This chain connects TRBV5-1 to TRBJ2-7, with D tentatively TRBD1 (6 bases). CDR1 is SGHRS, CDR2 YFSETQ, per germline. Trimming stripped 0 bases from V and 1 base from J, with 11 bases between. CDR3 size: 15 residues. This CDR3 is CASSLVGGYSYEQYF. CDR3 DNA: TGCGCCAGCAGCTTGGTAGGGGGTTATTCCTACGAGCAGTACTTC. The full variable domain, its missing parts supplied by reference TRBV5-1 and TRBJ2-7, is KAGVTQTPRYLIKTRGQQVTLSCSPISGHRSVSWYQQTPGQGLQFLFEYFSETQRNKGNFPGRFSGRQFSNSRSEMNVSTLELGDSALYLCASSLVGGYSYEQYFGPGTRLTVT.

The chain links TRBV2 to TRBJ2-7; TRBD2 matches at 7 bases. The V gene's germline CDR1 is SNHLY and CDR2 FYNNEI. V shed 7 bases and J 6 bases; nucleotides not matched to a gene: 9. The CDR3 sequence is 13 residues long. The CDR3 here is CASMVGEGREQYF. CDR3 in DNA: TGTGCCAGCATGGTGGGGGAGGGCCGCGAGCAGTACTTC.

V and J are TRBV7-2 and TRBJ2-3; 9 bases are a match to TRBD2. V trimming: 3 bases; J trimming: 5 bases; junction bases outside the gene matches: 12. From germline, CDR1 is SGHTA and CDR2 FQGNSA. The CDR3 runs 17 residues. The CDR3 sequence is CASSLGPWREGGDTQYF. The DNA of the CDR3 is TGTGCCAGCAGCTTGGGCCCTTGGCGGGAGGGGGGAGATACGCAGTATTTT.

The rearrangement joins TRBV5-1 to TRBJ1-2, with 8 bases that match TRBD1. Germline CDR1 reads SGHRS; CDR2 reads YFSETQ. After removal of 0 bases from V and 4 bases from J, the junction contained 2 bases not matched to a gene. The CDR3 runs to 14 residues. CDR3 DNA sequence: TGCGCCAGCAGCTTGGCAGGGGGCACCTATGGCTACACCTTC. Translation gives CASSLAGGTYGYTF.